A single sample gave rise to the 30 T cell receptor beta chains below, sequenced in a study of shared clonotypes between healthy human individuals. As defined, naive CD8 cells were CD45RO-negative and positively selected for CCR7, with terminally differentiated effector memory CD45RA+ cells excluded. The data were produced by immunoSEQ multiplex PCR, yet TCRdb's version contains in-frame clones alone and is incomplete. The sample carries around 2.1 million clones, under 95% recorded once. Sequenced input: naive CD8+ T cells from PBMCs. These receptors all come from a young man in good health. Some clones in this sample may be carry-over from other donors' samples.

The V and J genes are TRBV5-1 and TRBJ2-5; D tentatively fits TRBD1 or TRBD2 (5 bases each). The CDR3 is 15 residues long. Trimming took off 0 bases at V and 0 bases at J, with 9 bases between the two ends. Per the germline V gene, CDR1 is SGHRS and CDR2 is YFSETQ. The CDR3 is CASSLGGRYQETQYF. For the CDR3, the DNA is TGCGCCAGCAGCTTGGGGGGGAGATACCAAGAGACCCAGTACTTC.

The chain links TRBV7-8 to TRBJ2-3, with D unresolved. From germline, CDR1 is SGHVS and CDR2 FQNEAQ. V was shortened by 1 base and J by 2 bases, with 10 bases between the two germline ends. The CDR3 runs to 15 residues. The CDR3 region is CASSLDPALTDTQYF. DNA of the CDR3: TGTGCCAGCAGCTTAGACCCCGCCCTCACAGATACGCAGTATTTT.

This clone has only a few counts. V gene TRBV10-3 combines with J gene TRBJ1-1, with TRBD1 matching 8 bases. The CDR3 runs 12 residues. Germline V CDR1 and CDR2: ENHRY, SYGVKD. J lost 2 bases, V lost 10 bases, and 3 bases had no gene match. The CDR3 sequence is CATGQGNTEAFF. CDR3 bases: TGTGCCACCGGACAGGGAAACACTGAAGCTTTCTTT.

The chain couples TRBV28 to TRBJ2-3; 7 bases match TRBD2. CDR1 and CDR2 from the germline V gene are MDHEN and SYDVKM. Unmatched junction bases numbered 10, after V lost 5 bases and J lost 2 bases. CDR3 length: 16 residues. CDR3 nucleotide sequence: TGTGCCAGCAGTCCCGGGGGAGGGGACGACACAGATACGCAGTATTTT. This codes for CASSPGGGDDTDTQYF.

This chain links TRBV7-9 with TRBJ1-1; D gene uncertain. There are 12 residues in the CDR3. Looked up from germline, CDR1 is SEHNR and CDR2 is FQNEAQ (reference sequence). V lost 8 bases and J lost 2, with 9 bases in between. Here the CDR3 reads CASGGINTEAFF. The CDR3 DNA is TGTGCCAGCGGAGGGATAAACACTGAAGCTTTCTTT. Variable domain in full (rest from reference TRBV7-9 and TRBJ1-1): DTGVSQNPRHKITKRGQNVTFRCDPISEHNRLYWYRQTLGQGPEFLTYFQNEAQLEKSRLLSDRFSAERPKGSFSTLEIQRTEQGDSAMYLCASGGINTEAFFGQGTRLTVV.

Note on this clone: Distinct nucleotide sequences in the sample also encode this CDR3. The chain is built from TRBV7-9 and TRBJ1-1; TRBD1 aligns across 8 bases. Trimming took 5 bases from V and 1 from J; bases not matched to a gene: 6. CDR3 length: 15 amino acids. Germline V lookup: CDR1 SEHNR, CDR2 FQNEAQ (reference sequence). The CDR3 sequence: CASSEGTGSNTEAFF. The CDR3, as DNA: TGTGCCAGCAGCGAGGGGACAGGCTCGAACACTGAAGCTTTCTTT.

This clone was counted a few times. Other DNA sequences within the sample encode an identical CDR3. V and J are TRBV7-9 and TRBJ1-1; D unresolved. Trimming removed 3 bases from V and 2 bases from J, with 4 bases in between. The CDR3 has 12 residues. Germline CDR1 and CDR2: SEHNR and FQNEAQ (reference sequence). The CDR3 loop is CASSFANTEAFF. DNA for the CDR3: TGTGCCAGCAGCTTTGCAAACACTGAAGCTTTCTTT.

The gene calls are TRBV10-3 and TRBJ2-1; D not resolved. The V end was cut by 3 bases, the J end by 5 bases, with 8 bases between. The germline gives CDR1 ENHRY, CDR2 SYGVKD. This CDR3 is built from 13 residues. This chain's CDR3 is CAISDARNNEQFF. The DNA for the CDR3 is TGTGCCATCAGTGATGCTAGGAACAATGAGCAGTTCTTC.

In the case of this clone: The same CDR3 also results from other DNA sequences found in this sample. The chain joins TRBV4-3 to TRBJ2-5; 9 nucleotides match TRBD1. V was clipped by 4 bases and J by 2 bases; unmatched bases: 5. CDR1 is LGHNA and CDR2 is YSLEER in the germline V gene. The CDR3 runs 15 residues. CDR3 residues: CASSRGTGRQETQYF. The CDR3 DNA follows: TGCGCCAGCAGCCGGGGGACAGGGCGACAAGAGACCCAGTACTTC.

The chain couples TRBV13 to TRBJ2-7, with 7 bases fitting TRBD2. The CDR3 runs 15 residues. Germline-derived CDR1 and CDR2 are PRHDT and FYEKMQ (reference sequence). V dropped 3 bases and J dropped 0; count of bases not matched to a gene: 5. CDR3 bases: TGTGCCAGCAGCTTGGGAGCGGGGACCTCCTACGAGCAGTACTTC. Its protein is CASSLGAGTSYEQYF.

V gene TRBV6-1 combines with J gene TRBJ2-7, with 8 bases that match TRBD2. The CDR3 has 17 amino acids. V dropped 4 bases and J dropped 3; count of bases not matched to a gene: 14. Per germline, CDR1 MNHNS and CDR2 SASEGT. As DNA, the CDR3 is TGTGCCAGCAGTGCCGACACGGGGGGGGCGGGACTCTACGAGCAGTACTTC. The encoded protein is CASSADTGGAGLYEQYF.

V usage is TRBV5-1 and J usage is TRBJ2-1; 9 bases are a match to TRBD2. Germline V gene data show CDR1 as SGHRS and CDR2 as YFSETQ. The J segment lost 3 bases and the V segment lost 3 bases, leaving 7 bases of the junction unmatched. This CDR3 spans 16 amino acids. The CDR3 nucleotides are TGCGCCAGCAGCTCCCCCCTAGCGGGATTCTACAATGAGCAGTTCTTC. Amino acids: CASSSPLAGFYNEQFF.

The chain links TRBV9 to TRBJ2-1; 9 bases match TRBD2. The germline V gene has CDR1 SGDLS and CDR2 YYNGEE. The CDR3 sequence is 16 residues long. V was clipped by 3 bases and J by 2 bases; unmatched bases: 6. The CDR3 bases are TGTGCCAGCAGCGGACAAAGCGGGAGGACCTACAATGAGCAGTTCTTC. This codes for CASSGQSGRTYNEQFF.

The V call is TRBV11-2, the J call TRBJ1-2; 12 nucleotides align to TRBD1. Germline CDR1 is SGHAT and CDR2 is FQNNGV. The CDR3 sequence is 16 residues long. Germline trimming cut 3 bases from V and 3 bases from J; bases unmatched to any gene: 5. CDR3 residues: CASSFWDRGLDYGYTF. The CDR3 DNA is TGTGCCAGCAGCTTTTGGGACAGGGGGCTGGACTATGGCTACACCTTC.

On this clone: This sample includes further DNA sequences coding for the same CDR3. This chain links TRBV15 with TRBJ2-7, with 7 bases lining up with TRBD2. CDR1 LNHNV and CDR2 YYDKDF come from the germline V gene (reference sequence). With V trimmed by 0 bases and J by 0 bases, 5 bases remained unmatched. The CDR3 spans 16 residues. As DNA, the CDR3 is TGTGCCACCAGCAGAGATCGAGCTAGCGGCTCCTACGAGCAGTACTTC. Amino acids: CATSRDRASGSYEQYF.

This CDR3 reads CASSLARREGNTGELFF. The CDR3 DNA is TGCGCCAGCAGCTTGGCCCGGCGGGAGGGGAACACCGGGGAGCTGTTTTTT. The rearrangement joins TRBV5-1 to TRBJ2-2; 9 nucleotides match TRBD2. CDR1 is SGHRS and CDR2 is YFSETQ in the germline V gene. After removal of 0 bases from V and 1 base from J, the junction contained 4 bases not matched to a gene. The CDR3 totals 17 residues. Full variable domain (outside the CDR3, taken from reference TRBV5-1 and TRBJ2-2): KAGVTQTPRYLIKTRGQQVTLSCSPISGHRSVSWYQQTPGQGLQFLFEYFSETQRNKGNFPGRFSGRQFSNSRSEMNVSTLELGDSALYLCASSLARREGNTGELFFGEGSRLTVL.

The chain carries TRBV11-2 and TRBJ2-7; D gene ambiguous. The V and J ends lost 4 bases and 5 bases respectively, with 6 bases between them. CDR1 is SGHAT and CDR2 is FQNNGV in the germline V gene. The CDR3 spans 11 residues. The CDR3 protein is CASSSGDEQYF. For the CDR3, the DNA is TGTGCCAGCAGCTCCGGCGACGAGCAGTACTTC.

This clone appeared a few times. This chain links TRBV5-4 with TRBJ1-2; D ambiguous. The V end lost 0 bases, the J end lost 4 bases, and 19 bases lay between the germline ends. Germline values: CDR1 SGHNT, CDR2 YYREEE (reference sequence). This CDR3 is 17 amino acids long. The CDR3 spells CASSLAGGSTSPYGYTF. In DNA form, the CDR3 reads TGTGCCAGCAGCTTGGCCGGAGGCAGTACTTCCCCCTATGGCTACACCTTC.

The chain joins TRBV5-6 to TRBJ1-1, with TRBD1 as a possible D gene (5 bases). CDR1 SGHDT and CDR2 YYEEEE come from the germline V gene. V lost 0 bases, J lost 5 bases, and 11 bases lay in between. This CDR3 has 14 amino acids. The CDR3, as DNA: TGTGCCAGCAGCTTGGGGCAGGGCTGGACTGAAGCTTTCTTT. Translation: CASSLGQGWTEAFF.

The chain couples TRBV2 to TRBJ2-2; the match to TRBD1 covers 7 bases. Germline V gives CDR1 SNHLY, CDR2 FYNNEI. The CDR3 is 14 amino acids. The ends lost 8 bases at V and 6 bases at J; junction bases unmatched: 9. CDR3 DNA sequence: TGTGCCAGCGACACAAGGGGGCGCGCCGGGGAGCTGTTTTTT. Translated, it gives CASDTRGRAGELFF. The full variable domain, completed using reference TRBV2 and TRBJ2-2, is EPEVTQTPSHQVTQMGQEVILRCVPISNHLYFYWYRQILGQKVEFLVSFYNNEISEKSEIFDDQFSVERPDGSNFTLKIRSTKLEDSAMYFCASDTRGRAGELFFGEGSRLTVL.

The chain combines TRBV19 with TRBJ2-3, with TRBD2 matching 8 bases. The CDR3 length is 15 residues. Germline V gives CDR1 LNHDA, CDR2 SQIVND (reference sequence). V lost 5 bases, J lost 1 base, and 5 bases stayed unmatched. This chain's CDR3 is CASSERERGTDTQYF. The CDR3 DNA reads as TGTGCCAGTAGTGAGCGGGAGAGGGGCACAGATACGCAGTATTTT. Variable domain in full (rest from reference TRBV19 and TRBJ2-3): DGGITQSPKYLFRKEGQNVTLSCEQNLNHDAMYWYRQDPGQGLRLIYYSQIVNDFQKGDIAEGYSVSREKKESFPLTVTSAQKNPTAFYLCASSERERGTDTQYFGPGTRLTVL.

Written as DNA, the CDR3 is TGTGCCAGTAGTAGGCGAACGGGAAACGGCCGGGATGAGCAGTTCTTC. It translates to CASSRRTGNGRDEQFF. This chain joins TRBV19 and TRBJ2-1, with a tentative D call TRBD2 (5 bases). V lost 4 bases to trimming and J lost 8 bases, with 21 bases between them. Germline V gives CDR1 LNHDA, CDR2 SQIVND (reference sequence). The CDR3 contains 16 residues.

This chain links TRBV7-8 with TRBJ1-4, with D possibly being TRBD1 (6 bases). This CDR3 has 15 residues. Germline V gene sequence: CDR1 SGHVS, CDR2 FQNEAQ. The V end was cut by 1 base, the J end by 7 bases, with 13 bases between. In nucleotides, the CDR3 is TGTGCCAGCAGCTTAGGATGGGGGCGCGGTGAAAAACTGTTTTTT. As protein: CASSLGWGRGEKLFF.

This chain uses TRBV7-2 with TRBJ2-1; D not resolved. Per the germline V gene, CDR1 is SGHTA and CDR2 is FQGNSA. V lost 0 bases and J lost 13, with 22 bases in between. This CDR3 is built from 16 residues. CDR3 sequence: CASSLAKLGQSLRQFF. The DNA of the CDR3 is TGTGCCAGCAGCTTAGCGAAGCTCGGGCAATCGCTGAGACAGTTCTTC. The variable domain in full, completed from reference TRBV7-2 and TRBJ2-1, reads GAGVSQSPSNKVTEKGKDVELRCDPISGHTALYWYRQSLGQGLEFLIYFQGNSAPDKSGLPSDRFSAERTGGSVSTLTIQRTQQEDSAVYLCASSLAKLGQSLRQFFGPGTRLTVL.

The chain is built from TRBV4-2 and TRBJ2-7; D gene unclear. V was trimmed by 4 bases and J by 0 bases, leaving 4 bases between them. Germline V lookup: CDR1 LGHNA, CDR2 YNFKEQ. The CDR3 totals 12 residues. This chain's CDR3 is CASSLYSYEQYF. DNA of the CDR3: TGTGCCAGCAGCCTCTACTCCTACGAGCAGTACTTC.

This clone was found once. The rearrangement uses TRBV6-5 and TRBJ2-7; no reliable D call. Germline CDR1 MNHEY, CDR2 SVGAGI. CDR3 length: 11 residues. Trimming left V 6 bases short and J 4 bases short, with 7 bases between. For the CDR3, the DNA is TGTGCCAGCAGCCTCGGTTACGAGCAGTACTTC. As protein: CASSLGYEQYF.

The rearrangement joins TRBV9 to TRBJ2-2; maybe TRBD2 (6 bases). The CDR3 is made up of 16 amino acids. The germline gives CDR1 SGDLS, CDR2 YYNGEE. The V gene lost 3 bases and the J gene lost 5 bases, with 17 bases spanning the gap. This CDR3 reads CASSAVGGEGTGELFF. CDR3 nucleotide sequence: TGTGCCAGCAGCGCCGTGGGGGGAGAAGGAACCGGGGAGCTGTTTTTT.

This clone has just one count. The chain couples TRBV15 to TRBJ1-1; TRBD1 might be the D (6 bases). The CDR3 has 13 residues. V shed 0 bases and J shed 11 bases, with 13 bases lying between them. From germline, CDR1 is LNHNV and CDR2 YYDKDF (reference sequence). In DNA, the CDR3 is TGTGCCACCAGCAGAGATCACGGAGGGGGGGCTTTCTTT. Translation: CATSRDHGGGAFF.

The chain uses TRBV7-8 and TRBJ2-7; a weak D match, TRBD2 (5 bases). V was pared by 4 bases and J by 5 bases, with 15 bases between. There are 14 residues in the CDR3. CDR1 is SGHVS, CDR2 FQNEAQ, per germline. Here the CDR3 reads CASSSVRWENEQYF. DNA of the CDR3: TGTGCCAGCAGCTCCGTCCGTTGGGAGAACGAGCAGTACTTC. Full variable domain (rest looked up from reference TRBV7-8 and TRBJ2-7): GAGVSQSPRYKVAKRGQDVALRCDPISGHVSLFWYQQALGQGPEFLTYFQNEAQLDKSGLPSDRFFAERPEGSVSTLKIQRTQQEDSAVYLCASSSVRWENEQYFGPGTRLTVT.

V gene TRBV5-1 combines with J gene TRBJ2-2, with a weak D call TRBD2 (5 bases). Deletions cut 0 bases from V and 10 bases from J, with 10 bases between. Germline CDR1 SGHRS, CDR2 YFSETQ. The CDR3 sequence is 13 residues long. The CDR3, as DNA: TGCGCCAGCAGCTTGGCGGGATTACAGGAGCTGTTTTTT. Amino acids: CASSLAGLQELFF.